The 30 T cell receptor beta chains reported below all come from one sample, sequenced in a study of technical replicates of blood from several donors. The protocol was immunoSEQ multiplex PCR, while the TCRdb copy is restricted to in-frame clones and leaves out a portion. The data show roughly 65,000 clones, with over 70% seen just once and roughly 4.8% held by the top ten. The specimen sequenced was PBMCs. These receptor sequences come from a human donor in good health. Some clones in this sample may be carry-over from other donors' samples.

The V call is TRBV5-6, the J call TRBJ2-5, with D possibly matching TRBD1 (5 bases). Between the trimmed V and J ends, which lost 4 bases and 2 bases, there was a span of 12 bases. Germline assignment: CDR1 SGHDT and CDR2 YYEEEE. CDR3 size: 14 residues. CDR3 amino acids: CASSGAGSQETQYF. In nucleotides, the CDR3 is TGTGCCAGCAGCGGGGCAGGCAGTCAAGAGACCCAGTACTTC.

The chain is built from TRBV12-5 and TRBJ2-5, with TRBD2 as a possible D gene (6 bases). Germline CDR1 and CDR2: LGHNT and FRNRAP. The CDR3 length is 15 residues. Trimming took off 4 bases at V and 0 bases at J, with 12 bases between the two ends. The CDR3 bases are TGTGCTAGTGGTTCTGGCGGGACGTACCAAGAGACCCAGTACTTC. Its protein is CASGSGGTYQETQYF.

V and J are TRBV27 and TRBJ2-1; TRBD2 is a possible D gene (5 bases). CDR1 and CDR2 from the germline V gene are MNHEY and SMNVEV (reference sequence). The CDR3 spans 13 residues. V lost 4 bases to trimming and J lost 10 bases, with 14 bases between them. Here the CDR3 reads CASSSERPGEQFF. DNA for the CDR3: TGTGCCAGCAGTTCTGAGCGGCCTGGGGAGCAGTTCTTC.

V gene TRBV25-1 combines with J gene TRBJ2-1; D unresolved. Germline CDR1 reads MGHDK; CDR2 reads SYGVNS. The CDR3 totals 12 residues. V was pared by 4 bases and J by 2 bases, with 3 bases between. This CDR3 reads CASSVTYNEQFF. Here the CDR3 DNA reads TGTGCCAGCAGTGTAACCTACAATGAGCAGTTCTTC.

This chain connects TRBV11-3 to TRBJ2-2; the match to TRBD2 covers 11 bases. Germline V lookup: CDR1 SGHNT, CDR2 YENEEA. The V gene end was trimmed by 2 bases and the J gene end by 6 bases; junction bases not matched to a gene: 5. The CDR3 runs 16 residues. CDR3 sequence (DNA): TGTGCCAGCAGCTTAAGAACTAGCGGGAGTCCCGGGGAGCTGTTTTTT. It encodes CASSLRTSGSPGELFF.

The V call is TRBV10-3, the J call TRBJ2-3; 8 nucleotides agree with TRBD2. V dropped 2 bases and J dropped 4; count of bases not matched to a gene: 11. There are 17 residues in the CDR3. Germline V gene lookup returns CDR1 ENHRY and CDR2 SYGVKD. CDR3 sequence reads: CAISENFGRGAPDTQYF. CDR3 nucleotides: TGTGCCATCAGTGAGAATTTCGGGCGGGGGGCCCCAGATACGCAGTATTTT.

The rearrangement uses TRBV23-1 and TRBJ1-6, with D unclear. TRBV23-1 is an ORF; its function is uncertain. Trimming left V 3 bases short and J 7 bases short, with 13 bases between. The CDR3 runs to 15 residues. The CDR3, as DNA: TGCGCCAGCAGTCACACGGGATTTAGGAATTCACCCCTCCACTTT. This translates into CASSHTGFRNSPLHF.

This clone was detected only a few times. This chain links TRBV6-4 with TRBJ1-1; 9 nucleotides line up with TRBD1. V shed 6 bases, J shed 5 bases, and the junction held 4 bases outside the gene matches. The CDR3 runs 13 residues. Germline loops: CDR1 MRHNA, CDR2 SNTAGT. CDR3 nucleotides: TGTGCCAGCAGCCAGGACAGGGGAACTGAAGCTTTCTTT. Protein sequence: CASSQDRGTEAFF.

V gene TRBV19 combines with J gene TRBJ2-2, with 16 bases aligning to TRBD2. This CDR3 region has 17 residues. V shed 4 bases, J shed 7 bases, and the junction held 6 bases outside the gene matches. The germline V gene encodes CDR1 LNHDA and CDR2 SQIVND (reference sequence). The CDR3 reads CASSRGLAGGPDGELFF. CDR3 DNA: TGTGCCAGTAGTAGGGGACTAGCGGGAGGGCCCGACGGGGAGCTGTTTTTT.

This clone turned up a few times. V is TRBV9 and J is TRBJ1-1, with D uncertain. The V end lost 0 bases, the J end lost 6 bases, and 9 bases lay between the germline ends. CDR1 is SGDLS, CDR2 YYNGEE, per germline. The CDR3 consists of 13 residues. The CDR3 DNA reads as TGTGCCAGCAGCGTAGGTGGGGAGGCTGAAGCTTTCTTT. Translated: CASSVGGEAEAFF.

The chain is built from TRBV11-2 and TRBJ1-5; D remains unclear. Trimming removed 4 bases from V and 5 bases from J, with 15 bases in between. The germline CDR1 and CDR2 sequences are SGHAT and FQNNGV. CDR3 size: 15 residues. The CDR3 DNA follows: TGTGCCAGCAGCTCCACACCCAGTCCCGATCAGCCCCAGCATTTT. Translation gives CASSSTPSPDQPQHF.

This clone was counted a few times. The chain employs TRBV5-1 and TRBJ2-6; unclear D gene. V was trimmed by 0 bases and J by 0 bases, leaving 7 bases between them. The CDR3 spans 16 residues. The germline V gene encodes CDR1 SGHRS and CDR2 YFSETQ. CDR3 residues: CASSLEAFSGANVLTF. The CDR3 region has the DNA TGCGCCAGCAGCTTGGAAGCCTTCTCTGGGGCCAACGTCCTGACTTTC. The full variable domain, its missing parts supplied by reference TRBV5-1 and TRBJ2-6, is KAGVTQTPRYLIKTRGQQVTLSCSPISGHRSVSWYQQTPGQGLQFLFEYFSETQRNKGNFPGRFSGRQFSNSRSEMNVSTLELGDSALYLCASSLEAFSGANVLTFGAGSRLTVL.

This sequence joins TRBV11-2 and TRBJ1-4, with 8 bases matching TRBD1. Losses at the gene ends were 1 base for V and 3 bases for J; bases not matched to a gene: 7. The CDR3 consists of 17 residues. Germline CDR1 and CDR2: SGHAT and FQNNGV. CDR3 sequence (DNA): TGTGCCAGCAGCTTAGTTGGACAGGGTTTTTCTAATGAAAAACTGTTTTTT. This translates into CASSLVGQGFSNEKLFF.

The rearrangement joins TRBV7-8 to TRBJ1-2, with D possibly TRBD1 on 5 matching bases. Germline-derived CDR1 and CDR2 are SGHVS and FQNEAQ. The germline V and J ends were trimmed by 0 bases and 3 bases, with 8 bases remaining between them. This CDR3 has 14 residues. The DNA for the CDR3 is TGTGCCAGCAGCTTAGCCCAGGGTCACTATGGCTACACCTTC. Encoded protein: CASSLAQGHYGYTF. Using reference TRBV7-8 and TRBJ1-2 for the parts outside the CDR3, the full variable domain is GAGVSQSPRYKVAKRGQDVALRCDPISGHVSLFWYQQALGQGPEFLTYFQNEAQLDKSGLPSDRFFAERPEGSVSTLKIQRTQQEDSAVYLCASSLAQGHYGYTFGSGTRLTVV.

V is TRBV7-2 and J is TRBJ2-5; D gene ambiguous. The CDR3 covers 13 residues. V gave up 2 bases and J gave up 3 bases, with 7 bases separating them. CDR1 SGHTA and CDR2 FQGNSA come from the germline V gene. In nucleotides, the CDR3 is TGTGCCAGCAGCTTACGGCAGGAAGAGACCCAGTACTTC. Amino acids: CASSLRQEETQYF.

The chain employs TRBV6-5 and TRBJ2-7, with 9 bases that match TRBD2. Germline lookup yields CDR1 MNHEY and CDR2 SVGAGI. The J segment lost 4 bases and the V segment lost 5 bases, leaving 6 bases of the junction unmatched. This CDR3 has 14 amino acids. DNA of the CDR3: TGTGCCAGCAGTACACCAGCGGGAGGTTACGAGCAGTACTTC. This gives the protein CASSTPAGGYEQYF.

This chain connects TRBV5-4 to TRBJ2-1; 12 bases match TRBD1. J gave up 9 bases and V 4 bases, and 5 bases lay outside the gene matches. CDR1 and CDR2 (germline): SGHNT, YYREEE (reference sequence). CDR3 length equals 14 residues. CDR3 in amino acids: CASSPEGQGAEQFF. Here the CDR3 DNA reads TGTGCCAGCAGCCCGGAGGGACAGGGGGCTGAGCAGTTCTTC.

CDR3 DNA sequence: TGTGCCAGTAGGCGGGAGGGGAGCACAGATACGCAGTATTTT. Residues: CASRREGSTDTQYF. This chain joins TRBV19 and TRBJ2-3; 9 positions agree with TRBD2. The CDR3 is 14 amino acids. V shed 6 bases and J 0 bases; nucleotides not matched to a gene: 1. Germline V gives CDR1 LNHDA, CDR2 SQIVND (reference sequence). The full variable domain, its missing parts supplied by reference TRBV19 and TRBJ2-3, is DGGITQSPKYLFRKEGQNVTLSCEQNLNHDAMYWYRQDPGQGLRLIYYSQIVNDFQKGDIAEGYSVSREKKESFPLTVTSAQKNPTAFYLCASRREGSTDTQYFGPGTRLTVL.

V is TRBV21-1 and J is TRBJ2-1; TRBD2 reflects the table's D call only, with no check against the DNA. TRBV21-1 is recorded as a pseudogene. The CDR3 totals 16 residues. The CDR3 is CASSPKTSGTHNEQFF. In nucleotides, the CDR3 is TGTGCCAGCAGCCCGAAAACTAGCGGGACGCACAATGAGCAGTTCTTC.

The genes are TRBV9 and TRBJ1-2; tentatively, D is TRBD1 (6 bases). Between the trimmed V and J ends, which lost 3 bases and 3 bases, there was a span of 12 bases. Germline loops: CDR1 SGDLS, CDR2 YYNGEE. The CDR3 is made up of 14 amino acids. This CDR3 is CASSAQQGYYGYTF. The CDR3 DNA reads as TGTGCCAGCAGCGCCCAACAGGGATACTATGGCTACACCTTC.

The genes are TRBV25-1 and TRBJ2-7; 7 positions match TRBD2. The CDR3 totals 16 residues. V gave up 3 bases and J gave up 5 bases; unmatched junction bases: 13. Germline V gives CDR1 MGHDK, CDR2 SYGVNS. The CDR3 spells CASSDRGGGSAHEQYF. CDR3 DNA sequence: TGTGCCAGCAGTGACAGAGGTGGCGGGAGCGCCCACGAGCAGTACTTC.

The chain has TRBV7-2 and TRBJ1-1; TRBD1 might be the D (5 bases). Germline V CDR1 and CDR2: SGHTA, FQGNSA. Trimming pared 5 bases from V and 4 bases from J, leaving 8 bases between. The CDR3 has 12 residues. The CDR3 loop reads CASSIRVTEAFF. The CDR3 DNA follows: TGTGCCAGCAGCATCAGGGTCACTGAAGCTTTCTTT.

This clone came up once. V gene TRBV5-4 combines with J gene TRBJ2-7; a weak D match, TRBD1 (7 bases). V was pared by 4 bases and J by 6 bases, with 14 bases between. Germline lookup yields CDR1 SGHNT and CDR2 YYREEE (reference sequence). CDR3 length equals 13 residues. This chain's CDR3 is CASSQGGFAEQYF. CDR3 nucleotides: TGTGCCAGCAGCCAGGGGGGATTCGCCGAGCAGTACTTC.

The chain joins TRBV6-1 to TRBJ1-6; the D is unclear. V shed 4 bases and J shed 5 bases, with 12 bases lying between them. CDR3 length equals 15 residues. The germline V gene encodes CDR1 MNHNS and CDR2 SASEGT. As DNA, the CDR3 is TGTGCCAGCAGTGTAGGAGGGAGGAATAATTCACCCCTCCACTTT. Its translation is CASSVGGRNNSPLHF.

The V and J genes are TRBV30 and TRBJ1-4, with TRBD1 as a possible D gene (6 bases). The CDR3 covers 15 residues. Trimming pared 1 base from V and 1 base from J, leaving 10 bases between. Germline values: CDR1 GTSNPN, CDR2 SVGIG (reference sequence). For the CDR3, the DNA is TGTGCCTGGAGTGCCCCGGACAGAACTAATGAAAAACTGTTTTTT. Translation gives CAWSAPDRTNEKLFF.

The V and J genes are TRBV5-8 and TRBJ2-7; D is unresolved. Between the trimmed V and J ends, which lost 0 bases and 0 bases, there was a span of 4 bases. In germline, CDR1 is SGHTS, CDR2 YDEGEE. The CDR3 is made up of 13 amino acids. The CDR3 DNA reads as TGTGCCAGCAGCTTGGCTAGCTCCTACGAGCAGTACTTC. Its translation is CASSLASSYEQYF.

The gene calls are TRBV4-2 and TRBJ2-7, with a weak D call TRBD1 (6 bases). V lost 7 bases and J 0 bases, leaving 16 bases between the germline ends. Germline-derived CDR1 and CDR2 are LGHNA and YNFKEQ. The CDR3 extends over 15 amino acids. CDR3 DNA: TGTGCCAGCACCGCGCAGACAGGCAGCTCCTACGAGCAGTACTTC. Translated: CASTAQTGSSYEQYF.

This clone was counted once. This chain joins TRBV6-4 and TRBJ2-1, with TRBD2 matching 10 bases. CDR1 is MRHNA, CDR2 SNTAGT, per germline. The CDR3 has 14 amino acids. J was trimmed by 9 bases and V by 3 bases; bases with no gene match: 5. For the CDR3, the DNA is TGTGCCAGCAGTGAGTCTAGCGGGGGCTCTGAGCAGTTCTTC. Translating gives CASSESSGGSEQFF.

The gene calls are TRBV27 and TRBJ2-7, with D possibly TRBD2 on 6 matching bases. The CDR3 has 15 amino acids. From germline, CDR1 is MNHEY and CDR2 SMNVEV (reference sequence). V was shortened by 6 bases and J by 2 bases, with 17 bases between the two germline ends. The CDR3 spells CASSKTSGLAYEQYF. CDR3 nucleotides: TGTGCCAGCAGCAAGACCTCGGGACTGGCCTACGAGCAGTACTTC.

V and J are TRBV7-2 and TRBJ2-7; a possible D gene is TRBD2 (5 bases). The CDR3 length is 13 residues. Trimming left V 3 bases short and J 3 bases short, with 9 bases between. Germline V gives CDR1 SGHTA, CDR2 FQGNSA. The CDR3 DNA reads TGTGCCAGCAGCTTGAACCGGGACTACGAGCAGTACTTC. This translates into CASSLNRDYEQYF.